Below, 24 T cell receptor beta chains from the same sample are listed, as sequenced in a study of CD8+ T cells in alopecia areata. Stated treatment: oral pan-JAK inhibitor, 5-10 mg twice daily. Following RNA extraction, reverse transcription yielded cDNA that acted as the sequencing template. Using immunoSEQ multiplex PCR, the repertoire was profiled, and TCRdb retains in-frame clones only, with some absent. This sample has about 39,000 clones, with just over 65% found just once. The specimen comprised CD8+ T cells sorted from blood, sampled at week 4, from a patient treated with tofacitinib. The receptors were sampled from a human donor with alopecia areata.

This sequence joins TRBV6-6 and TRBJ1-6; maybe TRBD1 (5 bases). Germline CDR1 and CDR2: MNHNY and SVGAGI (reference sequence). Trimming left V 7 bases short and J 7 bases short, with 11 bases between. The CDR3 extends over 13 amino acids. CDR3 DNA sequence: TGTGCCAGCATCCCAGGGACGAATTCACCCCTCCACTTT. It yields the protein CASIPGTNSPLHF.

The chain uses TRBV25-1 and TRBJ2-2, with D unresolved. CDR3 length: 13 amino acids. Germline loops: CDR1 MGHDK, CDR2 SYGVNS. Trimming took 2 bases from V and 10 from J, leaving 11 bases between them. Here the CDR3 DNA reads TGTGCCAGCAGTGAACCCAGCCCTAAGGAGCTGTTTTTT. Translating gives CASSEPSPKELFF.

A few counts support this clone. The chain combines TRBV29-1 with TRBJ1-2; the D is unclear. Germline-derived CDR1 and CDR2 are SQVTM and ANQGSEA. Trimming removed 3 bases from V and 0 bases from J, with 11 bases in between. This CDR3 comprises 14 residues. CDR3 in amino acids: CSVEDSLSNYGYTF. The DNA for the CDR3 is TGCAGCGTTGAGGACTCCCTTTCTAACTATGGCTACACCTTC.

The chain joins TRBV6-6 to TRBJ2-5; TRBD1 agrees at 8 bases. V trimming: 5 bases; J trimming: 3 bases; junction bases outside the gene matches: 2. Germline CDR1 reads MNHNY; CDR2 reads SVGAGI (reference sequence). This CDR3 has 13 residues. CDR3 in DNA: TGTGCCAGCAGTCAACAGGGGGAAGAGACCCAGTACTTC. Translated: CASSQQGEETQYF.

CDR3 protein: CAVQGSGGAFF. The DNA of the CDR3 is TGTGCCGTACAGGGCAGTGGTGGAGCTTTCTTT. The V gene is TRBV30, the J gene TRBJ1-1; tentatively, D is TRBD1 (6 bases). V gave up 8 bases and J gave up 10 bases, with 17 bases separating them. CDR1 and CDR2 (germline): GTSNPN, SVGIG (reference sequence). The CDR3 has 11 amino acids. Full variable domain (remainder filled in from reference TRBV30 and TRBJ1-1): SQTIHQWPATLVQPVGSPLSLECTVEGTSNPNLYWYRQAAGRGLQLLFYSVGIGQISSEVPQNLSASRPQDRQFILSSKKLLLSDSGFYLCAVQGSGGAFFGQGTRLTVV.

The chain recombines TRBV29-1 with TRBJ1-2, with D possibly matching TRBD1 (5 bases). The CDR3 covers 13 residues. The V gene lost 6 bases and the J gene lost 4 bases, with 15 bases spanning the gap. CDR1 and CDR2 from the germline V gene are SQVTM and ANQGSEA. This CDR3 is CSVPTANSYGYTF. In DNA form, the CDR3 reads TGCAGCGTACCGACAGCCAACTCCTATGGCTACACCTTC.

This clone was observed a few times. The CDR3 sequence: CSVEAGNHEQYF. The CDR3 DNA sequence: TGCAGCGTTGAAGCGGGCAACCACGAGCAGTACTTC. The chain couples TRBV29-1 to TRBJ2-7; no firm D call. V was shortened by 1 base and J by 5 bases, with 9 bases between the two germline ends. The CDR3 spans 12 residues. Germline CDR1 reads SQVTM; CDR2 reads ANQGSEA.

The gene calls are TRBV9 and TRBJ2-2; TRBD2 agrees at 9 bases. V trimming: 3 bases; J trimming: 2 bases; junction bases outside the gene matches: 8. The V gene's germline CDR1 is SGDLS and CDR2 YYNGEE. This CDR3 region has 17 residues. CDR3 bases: TGTGCCAGCAGCGGTCCCACTAGCGGGCGTAACACCGGGGAGCTGTTTTTT. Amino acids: CASSGPTSGRNTGELFF.

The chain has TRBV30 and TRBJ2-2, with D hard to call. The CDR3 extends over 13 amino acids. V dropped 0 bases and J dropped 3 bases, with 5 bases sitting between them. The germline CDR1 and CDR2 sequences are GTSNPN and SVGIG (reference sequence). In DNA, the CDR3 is TGTGCCTGGAGTGTAGGGTACACCGGGGAGCTGTTTTTT. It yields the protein CAWSVGYTGELFF.

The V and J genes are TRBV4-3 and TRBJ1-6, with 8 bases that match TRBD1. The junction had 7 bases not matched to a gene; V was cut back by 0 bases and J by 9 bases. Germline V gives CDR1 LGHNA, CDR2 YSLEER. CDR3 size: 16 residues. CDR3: CASSQDVQGAGSPLHF. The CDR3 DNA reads TGCGCCAGCAGCCAAGATGTCCAGGGGGCTGGTTCACCCCTCCACTTT.

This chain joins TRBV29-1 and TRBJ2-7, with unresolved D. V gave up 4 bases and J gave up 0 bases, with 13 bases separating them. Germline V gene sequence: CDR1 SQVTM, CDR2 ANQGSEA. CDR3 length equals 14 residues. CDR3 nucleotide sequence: TGCAGCGTTGTTTATGACGATAACTCCTACGAGCAGTACTTC. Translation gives CSVVYDDNSYEQYF.

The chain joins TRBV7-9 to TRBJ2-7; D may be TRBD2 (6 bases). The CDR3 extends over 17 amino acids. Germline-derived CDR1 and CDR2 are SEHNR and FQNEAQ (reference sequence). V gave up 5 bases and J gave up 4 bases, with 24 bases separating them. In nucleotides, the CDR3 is TGTGCCAGCAGCCCCCCAAAGGCGGGACCGATCCTTTACGAGCAGTACTTC. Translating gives CASSPPKAGPILYEQYF.

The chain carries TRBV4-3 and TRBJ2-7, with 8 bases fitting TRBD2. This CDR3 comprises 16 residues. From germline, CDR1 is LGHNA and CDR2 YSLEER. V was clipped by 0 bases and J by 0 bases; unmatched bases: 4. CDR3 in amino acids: CASSQDTGGTSYEQYF. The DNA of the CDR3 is TGCGCCAGCAGCCAAGATACGGGGGGGACCTCCTACGAGCAGTACTTC.

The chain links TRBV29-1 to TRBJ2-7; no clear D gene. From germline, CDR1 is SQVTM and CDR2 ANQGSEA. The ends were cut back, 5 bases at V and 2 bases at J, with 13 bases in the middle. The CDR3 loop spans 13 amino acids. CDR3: CSVLLASAYEQYF. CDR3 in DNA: TGCAGCGTTTTGTTAGCTTCGGCCTACGAGCAGTACTTC.

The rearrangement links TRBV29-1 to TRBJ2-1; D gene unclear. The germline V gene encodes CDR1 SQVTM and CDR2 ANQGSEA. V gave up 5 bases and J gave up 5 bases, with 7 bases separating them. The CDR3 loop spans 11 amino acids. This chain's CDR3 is CSVLGNNEQFF. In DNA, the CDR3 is TGCAGCGTTCTGGGAAACAATGAGCAGTTCTTC.

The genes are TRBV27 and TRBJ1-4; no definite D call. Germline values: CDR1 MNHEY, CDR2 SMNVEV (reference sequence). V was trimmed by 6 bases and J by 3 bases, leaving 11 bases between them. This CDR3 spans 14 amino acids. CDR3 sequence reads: CASRNRAPNEKLFF. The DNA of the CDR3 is TGTGCCAGCAGGAATAGGGCACCTAATGAAAAACTGTTTTTT.

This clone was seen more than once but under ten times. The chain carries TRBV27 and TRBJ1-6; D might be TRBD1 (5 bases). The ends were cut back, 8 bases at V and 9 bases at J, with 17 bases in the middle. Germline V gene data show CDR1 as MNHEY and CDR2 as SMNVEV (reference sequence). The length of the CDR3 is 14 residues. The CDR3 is CASATGTVGSPLHF. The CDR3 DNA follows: TGTGCCAGCGCTACCGGGACCGTGGGTTCACCCCTCCACTTT.

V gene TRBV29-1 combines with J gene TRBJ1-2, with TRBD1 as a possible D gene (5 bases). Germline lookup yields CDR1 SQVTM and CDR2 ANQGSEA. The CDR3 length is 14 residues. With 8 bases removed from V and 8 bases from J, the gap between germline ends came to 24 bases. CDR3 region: CSSPLGDGSRGYTF. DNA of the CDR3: TGCAGCTCTCCCTTAGGGGACGGTTCTCGGGGCTACACCTTC.

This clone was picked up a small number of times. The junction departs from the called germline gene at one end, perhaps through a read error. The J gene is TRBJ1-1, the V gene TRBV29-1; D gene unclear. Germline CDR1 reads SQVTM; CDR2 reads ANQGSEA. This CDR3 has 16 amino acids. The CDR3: CSVQEPDGAGLWEAFF. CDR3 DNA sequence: TGCAGCGTTCAAGAGCCAGACGGCGCCGGGCTTTGGGAAGCTTTCTTT.

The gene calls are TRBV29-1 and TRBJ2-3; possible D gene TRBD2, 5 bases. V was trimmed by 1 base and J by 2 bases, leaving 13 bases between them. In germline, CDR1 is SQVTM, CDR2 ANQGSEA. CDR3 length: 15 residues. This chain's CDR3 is CSVEGGQFFTDTQYF. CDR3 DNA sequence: TGCAGCGTTGAAGGAGGGCAGTTTTTCACAGATACGCAGTATTTT.

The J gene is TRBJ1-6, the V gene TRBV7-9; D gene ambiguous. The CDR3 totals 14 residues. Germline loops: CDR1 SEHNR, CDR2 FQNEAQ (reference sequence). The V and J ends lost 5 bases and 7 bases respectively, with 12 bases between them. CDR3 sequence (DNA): TGTGCCAGCAGCCCAAAGTACGGGAATTCACCCCTCCACTTT. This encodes CASSPKYGNSPLHF. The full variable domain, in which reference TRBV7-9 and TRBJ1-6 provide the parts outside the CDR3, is DTGVSQNPRHKITKRGQNVTFRCDPISEHNRLYWYRQTLGQGPEFLTYFQNEAQLEKSRLLSDRFSAERPKGSFSTLEIQRTEQGDSAMYLCASSPKYGNSPLHFGNGTRLTVT.

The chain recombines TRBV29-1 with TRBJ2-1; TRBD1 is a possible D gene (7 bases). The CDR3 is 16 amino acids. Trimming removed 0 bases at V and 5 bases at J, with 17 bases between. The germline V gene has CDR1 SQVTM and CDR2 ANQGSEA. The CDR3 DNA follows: TGCAGCGTTGAAGATTATTCGGCAGGGGGGAACAATGAGCAGTTCTTC. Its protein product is CSVEDYSAGGNNEQFF.

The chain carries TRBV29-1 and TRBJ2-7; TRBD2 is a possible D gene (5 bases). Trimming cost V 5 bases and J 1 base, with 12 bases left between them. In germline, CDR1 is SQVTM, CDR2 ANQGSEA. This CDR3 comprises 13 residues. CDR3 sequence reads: CSVKTEESYEQYF. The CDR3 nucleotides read TGCAGCGTTAAAACGGAGGAATCCTACGAGCAGTACTTC.

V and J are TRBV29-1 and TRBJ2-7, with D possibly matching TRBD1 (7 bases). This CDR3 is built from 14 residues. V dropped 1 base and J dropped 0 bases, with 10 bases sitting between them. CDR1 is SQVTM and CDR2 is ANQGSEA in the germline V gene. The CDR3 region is CSVEGGDSSYEQYF. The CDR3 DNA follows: TGCAGCGTTGAAGGCGGGGACAGCTCCTACGAGCAGTACTTC.